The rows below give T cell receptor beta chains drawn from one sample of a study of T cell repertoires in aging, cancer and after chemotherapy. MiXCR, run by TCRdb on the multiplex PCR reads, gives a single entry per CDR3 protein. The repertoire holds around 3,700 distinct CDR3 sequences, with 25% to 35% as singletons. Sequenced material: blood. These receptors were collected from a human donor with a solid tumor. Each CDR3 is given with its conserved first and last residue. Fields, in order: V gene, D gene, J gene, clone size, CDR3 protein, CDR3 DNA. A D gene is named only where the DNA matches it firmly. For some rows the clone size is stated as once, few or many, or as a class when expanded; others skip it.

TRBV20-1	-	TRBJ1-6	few	CSARGADGAPLHF	TGCAGTGCTAGAGGGGCAGACGGGGCGCCCCTCCACTTT
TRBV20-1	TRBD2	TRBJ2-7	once	CSASSGLAGDEQYF	TGCAGTGCTTCCTCGGGACTAGCGGGAGACGAGCAGTACTTC
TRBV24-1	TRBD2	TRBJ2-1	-	CATSDLTSGSLGGQFF	TGTGCCACCAGTGACCTTACTAGCGGGAGCTTGGGTGGGCAGTTCTTC
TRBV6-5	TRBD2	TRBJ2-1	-	CASSYSIAGANEQFF	TGTGCCAGCAGTTACTCGATAGCGGGAGCCAATGAGCAGTTCTTC
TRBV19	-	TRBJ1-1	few	CASRSDLTEAFF	TGTGCCAGTAGAAGTGACCTCACTGAAGCTTTCTTT
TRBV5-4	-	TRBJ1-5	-	CASSLNPGGNQPQHF	TGTGCCAGCAGCTTGAACCCGGGTGGCAATCAGCCCCAGCATTTT
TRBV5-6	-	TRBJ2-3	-	CASSLGWDTDTQYF	TGTGCCAGCAGCTTGGGGTGGGACACAGATACGCAGTATTTT
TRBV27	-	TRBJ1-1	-	CASKSHLGSENTEAFF	TGTGCCAGCAAATCCCACCTGGGATCCGAGAACACTGAAGCTTTCTTT
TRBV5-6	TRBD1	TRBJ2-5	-	CASSFAGTVETQYF	TGTGCCAGCAGCTTTGCCGGGACAGTAGAGACCCAGTACTTC
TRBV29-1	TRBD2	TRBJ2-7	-	CSAGRFRASGSLGNLEQYF	TGCAGCGCCGGCAGATTCCGGGCTAGCGGGAGCCTGGGTAATCTCGAGCAGTACTTC
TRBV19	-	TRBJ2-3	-	CASGSADTQYF	TGTGCCAGCGGGAGTGCAGATACGCAGTATTTT
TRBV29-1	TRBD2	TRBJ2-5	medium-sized	CSVEDRGSGTLGTQYF	TGCAGCGTTGAAGATCGGGGTAGCGGGACATTGGGGACCCAGTACTTC
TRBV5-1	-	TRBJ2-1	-	CASSYRDVAYNEQFF	TGCGCCAGCAGCTACCGGGACGTAGCCTACAATGAGCAGTTCTTC
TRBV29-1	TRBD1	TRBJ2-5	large	CSVSGTGGETQYF	TGCAGCGTATCCGGGACAGGGGGGGAGACCCAGTACTTC
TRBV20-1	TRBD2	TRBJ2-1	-	CSAPGLAGGPGWNEQFF	TGCAGTGCCCCGGGACTAGCGGGAGGGCCGGGATGGAATGAGCAGTTCTTC
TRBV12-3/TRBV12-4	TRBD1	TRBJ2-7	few	CASSFSQFNQNRGKEYF	TGTGCCAGCAGTTTTTCTCAGTTCAATCAAAACAGGGGGAAGGAGTACTTC
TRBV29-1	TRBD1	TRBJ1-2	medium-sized	CSVEGDRGTNYGYTF	TGCAGCGTTGAGGGGGACAGGGGAACTAACTATGGCTACACCTTC
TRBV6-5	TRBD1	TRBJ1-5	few	CASSKSAVFGTAVNQPQHF	TGTGCCAGCAGCAAAAGTGCAGTCTTCGGGACAGCTGTTAATCAGCCCCAGCATTTT
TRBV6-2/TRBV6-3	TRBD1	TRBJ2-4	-	CASSYSNTGGNIQYF	TGTGCCAGCAGTTACTCGAATACAGGGGGGAACATTCAGTACTTC
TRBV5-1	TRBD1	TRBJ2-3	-	CASSPGQGVSGFSTDTQYF	TGCGCCAGCAGCCCCGGACAGGGGGTGAGCGGGTTTAGCACAGATACGCAGTATTTT
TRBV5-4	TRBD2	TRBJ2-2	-	CVSSSGGTGELFF	TGTGTTAGCAGCTCGGGAGGCACCGGGGAGCTGTTTTTT
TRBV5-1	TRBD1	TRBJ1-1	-	CASKFQGGTEAFF	TGCGCCAGCAAATTCCAGGGGGGAACTGAAGCTTTCTTT
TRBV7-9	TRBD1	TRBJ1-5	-	CASSLSSGQGGSGNQPQHF	TGTGCCAGCAGCTTATCTTCGGGACAGGGGGGATCGGGCAATCAGCCCCAGCATTTT
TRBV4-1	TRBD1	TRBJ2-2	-	CASSRGQGGTGELFF	TGCGCCAGCAGCCGTGGACAGGGCGGCACCGGGGAGCTGTTTTTT
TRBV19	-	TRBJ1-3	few	CASSATYSGNTIYF	TGTGCCAGTAGTGCCACATACTCTGGAAACACCATATATTTT
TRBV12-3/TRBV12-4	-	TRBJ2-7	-	CASSLSAVEQYF	TGTGCCAGCAGTTTGTCAGCGGTCGAGCAGTACTTC
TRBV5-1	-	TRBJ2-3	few	CASSVTRGSTDTQYF	TGCGCCAGCAGCGTGACTAGGGGGAGCACAGATACGCAGTATTTT
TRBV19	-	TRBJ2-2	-	CASSKGSGAGELFF	TGTGCCAGTAGTAAGGGGAGTGGGGCCGGGGAGCTGTTTTTT
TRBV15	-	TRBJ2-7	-	CATSRGGDSYEQYF	TGTGCCACCAGCAGAGGTGGCGACTCCTACGAGCAGTACTTC
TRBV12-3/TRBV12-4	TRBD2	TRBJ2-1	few	CASSLSGSWDNEQFF	TGTGCCAGCAGTTTAAGCGGGAGTTGGGACAATGAGCAGTTCTTC
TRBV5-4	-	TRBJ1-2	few	CASSLGWEEHGYTF	TGTGCCAGCAGCTTGGGGTGGGAAGAACACGGCTACACCTTC
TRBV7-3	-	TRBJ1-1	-	CASSQNQGNEAFF	TGTGCCAGCAGCCAAAACCAGGGGAATGAAGCTTTCTTT
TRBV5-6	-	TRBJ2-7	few	CASSGDWGKEYF	TGTGCCAGCAGCGGAGACTGGGGGAAGGAGTACTTC
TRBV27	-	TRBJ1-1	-	CASSFSSRGVGMNTEAFF	TGTGCCAGCAGTTTCTCCTCTAGGGGGGTAGGAATGAACACTGAAGCTTTCTTT
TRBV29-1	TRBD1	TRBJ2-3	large	CSVERGPNTDTQYF	TGCAGCGTTGAAAGGGGGCCCAACACCGATACGCAGTATTTT